Listed here are 27 T cell receptor beta chains from one sample, sequenced in a study of human T cells and chemical hapten exposure. TCRdb itself ran the RACE reads through MiXCR, one entry per CDR3 protein. In the table there are around 69,000 distinct CDR3 sequences, 8.5% of which are singletons. Time point specified: patch test 2, 6 weeks after DPC sensitization. Treatment specified: therapeutic diphenylcyclopropenone sensitization with weekly scalp DPC. Material: whole blood, obtained in connection with sensitization to the hapten diphenylcyclopropenone (DPC). The source of these receptors is a woman between 50 and 59 years old with alopecia areata. Some clones in this sample may be carry-over from other donors' samples.

This clonotype has more than one count but fewer than ten. The V call is TRBV7-9, the J call TRBJ2-3; 9 positions match TRBD2. This CDR3 spans 15 amino acids. Germline V gene sequence: CDR1 SEHNR, CDR2 FQNEAQ (reference sequence). CDR3 bases: TGTTCCGCGGGGGGGCTGTTTTGGCCCACAGATACGCAGTATTTT. As protein: CSAGGLFWPTDTQYF.

This clonotype was seen a handful of times. The chain is built from TRBV4-3 and TRBJ2-3; 7 bases agree with TRBD1. This CDR3 has 12 residues. V lost 0 bases, J lost 10 bases, and 1 base stayed unmatched. Germline V gives CDR1 LGHNA, CDR2 YSLEER. This chain's CDR3 is CASSQERGPQYF. CDR3 coding DNA: TGCGCCAGCAGCCAAGAGAGGGGGCCGCAGTATTTT.

This clonotype was seen only a few times. The genes are TRBV29-1 and TRBJ2-1, with D maybe TRBD2 (6 bases). CDR3 length: 15 residues. Trimming shortened V by 1 base and J by 7 bases, and 17 bases separated the two germline ends. The germline gives CDR1 SQVTM, CDR2 ANQGSEA. The DNA of the CDR3 is TGCAGCGTTGAAGTGGCGACGGGAGTGGGGAATGAGCAGTTCTTC. Translating gives CSVEVATGVGNEQFF.

This clonotype was seen a few times. V usage is TRBV7-9 and J usage is TRBJ2-7; TRBD2 agrees at 8 bases. Germline V lookup: CDR1 SEHNR, CDR2 FQNEAQ (reference sequence). The CDR3 is 14 amino acids. V trimming: 7 bases; J trimming: 2 bases; junction bases outside the gene matches: 7. CDR3 sequence: CASNPAGGAYEQYF. The CDR3 coding sequence is TGTGCCAGCAATCCGGCGGGAGGTGCCTACGAGCAGTACTTC.

This chain uses TRBV20-1 with TRBJ1-4; 7 nucleotides line up with TRBD1. Trimming removed 0 bases from V and 3 bases from J; junction bases left unmatched: 4. Looked up from germline, CDR1 is DFQATT and CDR2 is SNEGSKA (reference sequence). The CDR3 extends over 15 amino acids. CDR3 coding DNA: TGCAGTGCTAGAGAAGGGGGCACAGCTAATGAAAAACTGTTTTTT. Protein product: CSAREGGTANEKLFF.

The gene calls are TRBV7-9 and TRBJ2-1, with 9 bases lining up with TRBD1. Trimming removed 5 bases from V and 8 bases from J; junction bases left unmatched: 7. Germline CDR1 reads SEHNR; CDR2 reads FQNEAQ (reference sequence). This CDR3 is 14 amino acids long. CDR3 protein: CASSLTGGKDEQFF. In DNA form, the CDR3 reads TGTGCCAGCAGCCTTACAGGGGGCAAGGATGAGCAGTTCTTC. Together with reference TRBV7-9 and TRBJ2-1, the CDR3 gives the full variable domain: DTGVSQNPRHKITKRGQNVTFRCDPISEHNRLYWYRQTLGQGPEFLTYFQNEAQLEKSRLLSDRFSAERPKGSFSTLEIQRTEQGDSAMYLCASSLTGGKDEQFFGPGTRLTVL.

The V and J genes are TRBV18 and TRBJ1-2; TRBD1 is a possible D gene (5 bases). The CDR3 is 15 amino acids. V lost 0 bases, J lost 4 bases, and 12 bases lay in between. Germline values: CDR1 KGHSH, CDR2 LQKENI. The CDR3 spells CASSPPSGLGYGYTF. Written as DNA, the CDR3 is TGTGCCAGCTCACCACCGTCAGGGTTGGGCTATGGCTACACCTTC.

This clonotype was seen many times. This rearrangement joins TRBV29-1 to TRBJ1-1; no definite D call. The V gene's germline CDR1 is SQVTM and CDR2 ANQGSEA. The CDR3 consists of 11 residues. V was cut by 4 bases and J by 1 base, with 4 bases left in between. This chain's CDR3 is CSVVKNTEAFF. CDR3 bases: TGCAGCGTTGTGAAGAACACTGAAGCTTTCTTT. The entire variable domain, with the rest obtained from reference TRBV29-1 and TRBJ1-1, is as follows: SAVISQKPSRDICQRGTSLTIQCQVDSQVTMMFWYRQQPGQSLTLIATANQGSEATYESGFVIDKFPISRPNLTFSTLTVSNMSPEDSSIYLCSVVKNTEAFFGQGTRLTVV.

The V call is TRBV29-1, the J call TRBJ2-1, with D unresolved. Germline lookup yields CDR1 SQVTM and CDR2 ANQGSEA. The CDR3 is 12 amino acids. Trimming pared 6 bases from V and 1 base from J, leaving 7 bases between. As DNA, the CDR3 is TGCAGCGTATCAGGATCCTACAATGAGCAGTTCTTC. It specifies CSVSGSYNEQFF.

Note on this clonotype: This may arise from a read error, as a much more abundant clone is one base away. The chain has TRBV3-1 and TRBJ2-1; weak D call: TRBD2 (6 bases). The V gene's germline CDR1 is LGHDT and CDR2 YNNKEL (reference sequence). The CDR3 runs to 18 residues. This CDR3 is CANSQDLAGRSSYNEQFF. Here the CDR3 DNA reads TGTGCCAACAGCCAAGATCTCGCGGGGCGGAGCTCCTACAATGAGCAGTTCTTC.

The table lists this clonotype with a few counts. This CDR3 reads CASSVGTGYYGYTF. The CDR3 coding sequence is TGTGCCAGCAGCGTGGGGACAGGGTACTATGGCTACACCTTC. The chain couples TRBV13 to TRBJ1-2, with 9 bases matching TRBD1. J lost 3 bases, V lost 5 bases, and 4 bases had no gene match. Germline CDR1 and CDR2: PRHDT and FYEKMQ (reference sequence). This CDR3 comprises 14 residues.

This clonotype was recorded many times. This chain links TRBV5-1 with TRBJ1-1, with 9 bases lining up with TRBD1. Germline values: CDR1 SGHRS, CDR2 YFSETQ. The junction had 3 bases not matched to a gene; V was cut back by 1 base and J by 8 bases. The CDR3 has 13 residues. Here the CDR3 reads CASSLSGTGEAFF. Here the CDR3 DNA reads TGCGCCAGCAGCTTGTCCGGGACAGGGGAAGCTTTCTTT. The whole variable domain, filled in from reference TRBV5-1 and TRBJ1-1, reads KAGVTQTPRYLIKTRGQQVTLSCSPISGHRSVSWYQQTPGQGLQFLFEYFSETQRNKGNFPGRFSGRQFSNSRSEMNVSTLELGDSALYLCASSLSGTGEAFFGQGTRLTVV.

V and J are TRBV7-8 and TRBJ2-7; 7 bases map to TRBD2. This CDR3 is 15 amino acids long. V shed 2 bases and J 5 bases; nucleotides not matched to a gene: 9. The germline CDR1 and CDR2 sequences are SGHVS and FQNEAQ. CDR3 in DNA: TGTGCCAGCAGCTTAAGAGTAGCGGGTGGTGACGAGCAGTACTTC. It encodes CASSLRVAGGDEQYF.

In its sample, this clonotype was seen many times. The chain recombines TRBV7-3 with TRBJ1-2; D remains unclear. Germline V gene lookup returns CDR1 SGHTA and CDR2 FQGTGA. The CDR3 spans 14 residues. V shed 0 bases and J shed 8 bases, with 13 bases lying between them. CDR3 nucleotide sequence: TGTGCCAGCAGCTTAACCCCCAGGCTTGAGGGCTACACCTTC. Amino acids: CASSLTPRLEGYTF.

This clonotype was picked up a small number of times. The V and J genes are TRBV5-4 and TRBJ2-7, with D uncertain. V was cut by 0 bases and J by 7 bases, with 8 bases left in between. The CDR3 is 12 residues long. Germline CDR1 is SGHNT and CDR2 is YYREEE (reference sequence). The CDR3 bases are TGTGCCAGCAGCTTGGGATCGGCGGAGCAGTACTTC. It encodes CASSLGSAEQYF.

The chain employs TRBV27 and TRBJ2-2; 12 nucleotides agree with TRBD2. V lost 5 bases to trimming and J lost 5 bases; unmatched junction nucleotides: 9. The CDR3 spans 17 residues. CDR1 MNHEY and CDR2 SMNVEV come from the germline V gene (reference sequence). Here the CDR3 DNA reads TGTGCCAGCAGTCCGAATCTAGCGGGGGGGCCGACCGGGGAGCTGTTTTTT. This translates into CASSPNLAGGPTGELFF.

This clonotype was observed at least ten times. This sequence joins TRBV29-1 and TRBJ2-7, with D possibly called TRBD1 or TRBD2 (5 bases each). V lost 6 bases and J 4 bases, leaving 13 bases between the germline ends. CDR3 length: 12 residues. The germline V gene encodes CDR1 SQVTM and CDR2 ANQGSEA. As DNA, the CDR3 is TGCAGCGTCATCCGGGACGGATACGAGCAGTACTTC. This gives the protein CSVIRDGYEQYF.

This clonotype was counted ten times or more. The genes are TRBV4-1 and TRBJ2-4; no clear D. Germline V gives CDR1 MGHRA, CDR2 YSYEKL. The CDR3 is 14 residues long. V dropped 5 bases and J dropped 6 bases, with 14 bases sitting between them. CDR3 DNA sequence: TGCGCCAGCAGCTCTCCGGGCCGGTTAAACATTCAGTACTTC. This sequence encodes CASSSPGRLNIQYF.

This clonotype was seen ten or more times. The V and J genes are TRBV4-2 and TRBJ2-3; 8 bases are a match to TRBD2. The germline V gene encodes CDR1 LGHNA and CDR2 YNFKEQ. The V gene end was trimmed by 4 bases and the J gene end by 1 base; junction bases not matched to a gene: 1. The CDR3 is made up of 14 amino acids. CDR3 DNA sequence: TGTGCCAGCAGCCCCGGGGGGGGCACAGATACGCAGTATTTT. Its translation: CASSPGGGTDTQYF.

The chain joins TRBV2 to TRBJ2-1; the D gene is possibly TRBD2 (6 bases). The V and J ends lost 6 bases and 8 bases respectively, with 14 bases between them. The CDR3 is made up of 13 amino acids. Germline CDR1 reads SNHLY; CDR2 reads FYNNEI. The CDR3 sequence is CASRPGVRDEQFF. CDR3 coding DNA: TGTGCCAGCAGACCGGGGGTGAGAGATGAGCAGTTCTTC.

This clonotype was recorded at least ten times. The genes are TRBV5-1 and TRBJ1-1; D unresolved. This CDR3 contains 16 residues. In germline, CDR1 is SGHRS, CDR2 YFSETQ. The ends were cut back, 4 bases at V and 3 bases at J, with 19 bases in the middle. The chain's CDR3 is CASSPEPSGRHTEAFF. CDR3 in DNA: TGCGCCAGCAGCCCCGAGCCCTCCGGGCGGCACACTGAAGCTTTCTTT.

There are a few counts of this clonotype. The chain uses TRBV24-1 and TRBJ2-5, with D unresolved. The V gene lost 3 bases and the J gene lost 4 bases, with 17 bases spanning the gap. In germline, CDR1 is KGHDR, CDR2 SFDVKD. The CDR3 is 16 amino acids. For the CDR3, the DNA is TGTGCCACCAGTGATGGAAGGGAAAACTCCAGAGAGACCCAGTACTTC. Protein: CATSDGRENSRETQYF.

This clonotype was observed at least ten times. The CDR3 region is CSARAGTERPQHF. In DNA, the CDR3 is TGCAGTGCTAGAGCCGGGACAGAAAGGCCCCAGCATTTT. The chain uses TRBV20-1 and TRBJ1-5, with 7 bases fitting TRBD1. Germline V gene data show CDR1 as DFQATT and CDR2 as SNEGSKA (reference sequence). V was clipped by 1 base and J by 9 bases; unmatched bases: 6. This CDR3 has 13 residues.

Only a few counts were recorded for this clonotype. The rearrangement joins TRBV7-2 to TRBJ1-1; D gene uncertain. Germline V gene data show CDR1 as SGHTA and CDR2 as FQGNSA. The ends were cut back, 1 base at V and 5 bases at J, with 11 bases in the middle. This CDR3 contains 14 residues. The CDR3 sequence is CASSLGLGKTEAFF. Written as DNA, the CDR3 is TGTGCCAGCAGCTTAGGGTTAGGGAAAACTGAAGCTTTCTTT.

The chain joins TRBV5-5 to TRBJ1-4; D may be TRBD1 (6 bases). The CDR3 totals 15 residues. Germline V CDR1 and CDR2: SGHKS, YYEKEE (reference sequence). Trimming stripped 0 bases from V and 4 bases from J, with 10 bases between. CDR3 residues: CASSLASRGNEKLFF. CDR3 nucleotides: TGTGCCAGCAGCTTGGCCTCCAGGGGTAATGAAAAACTGTTTTTT. The full variable domain, completed using reference TRBV5-5 and TRBJ1-4, is DAGVTQSPTHLIKTRGQQVTLRCSPISGHKSVSWYQQVLGQGPQFIFQYYEKEERGRGNFPDRFSARQFPNYSSELNVNALLLGDSALYLCASSLASRGNEKLFFGSGTQLSVL.

This clonotype occurred a few times. J is TRBJ2-5 and V is TRBV13; D remains ambiguous. The CDR3 sequence is 13 residues long. Trimming took off 5 bases at V and 5 bases at J, with 12 bases between the two ends. The germline V gene has CDR1 PRHDT and CDR2 FYEKMQ (reference sequence). The CDR3 loop reads CASSPHSGETQYF. The CDR3, as DNA: TGTGCCAGCAGCCCTCATTCCGGCGAGACCCAGTACTTC.

This clonotype was found many times. J is TRBJ1-1 and V is TRBV9; no clear D. V dropped 3 bases and J dropped 1 base, with 10 bases sitting between them. Germline values: CDR1 SGDLS, CDR2 YYNGEE. The CDR3 sequence is 14 residues long. The CDR3 protein is CASSAGSGNTEAFF. In nucleotides, the CDR3 is TGTGCCAGCAGCGCTGGAAGCGGGAACACTGAAGCTTTCTTT.